One and the same sample provided the 3 T cell receptor beta chains below, sequenced in a study of post-analysis software for immune sequencing data (dated by TCRdb to 2014 to 2015). General findings and caveats noted by the study authors: Roughly 5 TRBV segments, including TRBV5-6, TRBV5-1 and TRBV20-1, were significantly more frequent in patients than controls.

These receptors' antigens are unknown. Libraries came from PCR. The instrument was an Illumina HiSeq 2500. Unique molecular identifiers were incorporated into TCR beta cDNA libraries to reduce PCR and sequencing biases. TCRdb passed the public sequencing reads through fastp at Q25 and MiXCR, retaining productive beta sequences. A single entry per CDR3 protein holds the most common genes and DNA from its merged rows. Counted in this sample were about half a million distinct CDR3 sequences; around 40% of them appeared once. Of the sample, 9.5% to 13% falls within the top ten clones. What was sequenced was blood. Receptors were obtained from a girl aged 10 to 17 with multiple sclerosis.

This clonotype came up a few times. The chain employs TRBV6-1 and TRBJ2-5; a possible D gene is TRBD1 (6 bases). V lost 6 bases and J 5 bases, leaving 19 bases between the germline ends. Germline V lookup: CDR1 MNHNS, CDR2 SASEGT. This CDR3 is 15 amino acids long. The CDR3 sequence is CASSENRAEGETQYF. The CDR3 DNA sequence: TGTGCCAGCAGCGAAAACAGGGCCGAGGGGGAGACCCAGTACTTC.

The chain has TRBV4-2 and TRBJ1-2; no reliable D call. The CDR3 spans 11 residues. Germline V gene data show CDR1 as LGHNA and CDR2 as YNFKEQ. Deletions cut 0 bases from V and 8 bases from J, with 4 bases between. CDR3 DNA: TGTGCCAGCAGCCAAGATAACGGCTACACCTTC. This gives the protein CASSQDNGYTF.

The chain's CDR3 is CASSHIRDLNTEAFF. The CDR3 DNA follows: TGCGCCAGCAGCCACATCAGGGATTTGAACACTGAAGCTTTCTTT. V and J are TRBV4-1 and TRBJ1-1, with D perhaps matching TRBD1 (5 bases). The V gene's germline CDR1 is MGHRA and CDR2 YSYEKL. Trimming removed 3 bases from V and 0 bases from J, with 11 bases in between. CDR3 length equals 15 residues.